This entry features one T cell receptor (beta chain) sequence. These data belong to a study of cytomegalovirus exposure and HLA in healthy donors. Study information: About 85 million unique TCRs from HLA-typed donors were held in an early release of data.

V lost 3 bases, J lost 1 base, and 6 bases lay in between. This CDR3 has 13 amino acids. Per the germline V gene, CDR1 is SNHLY and CDR2 is FYNNEI. It was with 60 Vbeta and 13 Jbeta primers that the PCR ran. Clones were sequenced by immunoSEQ multiplex PCR, and TCRdb holds only the in-frame ones, with some missing. Among 160,000 or so clones, 60% to 80% were seen once, and the ten largest hold more than 1.2%. The sample taken for sequencing was PBMCs. The V call is TRBV2, the J call TRBJ1-1; D is ambiguous. The receptor was isolated from a male donor in good health and CMV-seronegative. The CDR3 nucleotides read TGTGCCAGCAGTGAGAGGCCGAACACTGAAGCTTTCTTT. It is translated as CASSERPNTEAFF. The full variable domain, rest sourced from reference TRBV2 and TRBJ1-1, is EPEVTQTPSHQVTQMGQEVILRCVPISNHLYFYWYRQILGQKVEFLVSFYNNEISEKSEIFDDQFSVERPDGSNFTLKIRSTKLEDSAMYFCASSERPNTEAFFGQGTRLTVV.